This TCR beta chain was captured by sequencing in a study of blood T cell repertoires in COVID-19 (dated by TCRdb to the early 2020s). With regard to the full study: Samples covering the acute and convalescent phases of COVID-19 were provided by collaborators in the United States, Italy and Spain. The prospective study material was composed of cDNA or gDNA derived from T cells, B-cell-depleted T cells, or PBMCs. Subjects who had been exposed to COVID-19, were actively infected with it, or had recovered from it provided the deeply sampled blood TCRbeta repertoires that made up the dataset. The repertoires were released in a freely available public database intended as a resource for research on the immune response to SARS-CoV-2. The samples were drawn from the first 160 participants of the ongoing ImmuneRACE study and from over 950 subjects provided by 6 global collaborators. Nearly every sample came with metadata listing a de-identified subject ID, COVID-19 status, age in years and sex. HLA class I and class II types, where available, came from metadata supplied by the sample provider rather than from assay-based typing.

The CDR1 and CDR2 encoded by the germline V gene are MDHEN and SYDVKM. Cut back by 3 bases and 0 bases, the V and J ends lie 12 bases apart. The cysteine opens and the phenylalanine closes a CDR3 of 16 amino acids. Here the CDR3 DNA is all that survives: 48 bases in frame from base 1. TCRbeta CDR3 regions were amplified from genomic DNA by means of the immunoSEQ Assay, a bias-controlled multiplex PCR. The authors processed their data as follows. Within the assay, amplification of reference gene primers was used to estimate how many nucleated cells each sample contained. To quantify the absolute abundance of each unique TCRbeta CDR3 rearrangement, sequence reads were collapsed and filtered. For each sample, productive Simpson clonality was calculated as the square root of Simpson's diversity index over productive rearrangements. TCRdb limited this immuneACCESS table to in-frame rearrangements with V and J called. A share of clones is missing; checked studies link under half to unresolved V genes, and the rest is unexplained. That table furnishes V, J and clone size, whereas the DNA furnished D and trimming. The sample table records around 250,000 clones; approximately 78% of these occur just once. The ten largest make up roughly 3.3% of the sample.

General findings and caveats noted by the study authors: The quantity of clinical and demographic metadata differed by source and by participant and was supplied without curation.

The collaborating institutions used their own protocols to collect whole blood in K2EDTA tubes. For TCRbeta analysis, collaborator samples were shipped as frozen whole blood, as isolated PBMCs, or as DNA extracted from either sample type. As regards this clone: Its recognized antigen is unknown. No much larger clonotype is one base removed from it; base qualities were not supplied.

Material: peripheral blood. This TCR came from a woman aged 18-29 years with acute or convalescent COVID-19. The chain joins TRBV28 to TRBJ1-5; tentative D gene TRBD1, with 5 bases matching. The CDR3 has the sequence CASSFRGFYSNQPQHF. The DNA reads TGTGCCAGCAGTTTTCGGGGGTTTTATAGCAATCAGCCCCAGCATTTT.